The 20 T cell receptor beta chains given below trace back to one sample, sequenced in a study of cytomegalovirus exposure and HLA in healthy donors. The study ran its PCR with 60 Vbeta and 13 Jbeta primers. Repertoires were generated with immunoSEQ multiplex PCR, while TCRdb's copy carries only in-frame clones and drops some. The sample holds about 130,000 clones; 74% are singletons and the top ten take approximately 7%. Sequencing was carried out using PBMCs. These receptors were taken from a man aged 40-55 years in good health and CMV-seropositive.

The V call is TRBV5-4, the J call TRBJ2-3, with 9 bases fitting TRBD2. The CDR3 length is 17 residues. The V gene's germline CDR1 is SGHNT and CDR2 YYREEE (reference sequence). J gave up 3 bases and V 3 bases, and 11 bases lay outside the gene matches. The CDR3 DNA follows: TGTGCCAGCAGCTCATATGGGGCGGGGGGGCCAACAGATACGCAGTATTTT. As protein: CASSSYGAGGPTDTQYF. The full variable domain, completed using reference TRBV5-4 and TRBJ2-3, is ETGVTQSPTHLIKTRGQQVTLRCSSQSGHNTVSWYQQALGQGPQFIFQYYREEENGRGNFPPRFSGLQFPNYSSELNVNALELDDSALYLCASSSYGAGGPTDTQYFGPGTRLTVL.

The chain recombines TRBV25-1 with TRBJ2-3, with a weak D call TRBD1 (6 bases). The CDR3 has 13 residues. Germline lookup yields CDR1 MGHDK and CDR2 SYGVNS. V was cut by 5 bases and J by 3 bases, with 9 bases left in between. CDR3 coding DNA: TGTGCCAGCAGTCAGGGGATAACAGATACGCAGTATTTT. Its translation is CASSQGITDTQYF.

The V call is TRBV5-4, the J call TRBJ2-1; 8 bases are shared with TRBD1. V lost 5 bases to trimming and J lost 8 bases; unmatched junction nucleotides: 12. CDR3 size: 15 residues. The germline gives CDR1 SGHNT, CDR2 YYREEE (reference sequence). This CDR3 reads CASSTRDRSSYEQFF. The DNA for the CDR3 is TGTGCCAGCAGTACCCGGGACAGGAGTAGCTATGAGCAGTTCTTC.

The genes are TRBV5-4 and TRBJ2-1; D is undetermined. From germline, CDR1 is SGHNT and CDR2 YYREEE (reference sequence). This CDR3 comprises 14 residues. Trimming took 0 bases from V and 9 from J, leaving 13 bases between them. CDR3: CASSLDSRSPEQFF. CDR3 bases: TGTGCCAGCAGCTTGGATAGCCGAAGCCCTGAGCAGTTCTTC.

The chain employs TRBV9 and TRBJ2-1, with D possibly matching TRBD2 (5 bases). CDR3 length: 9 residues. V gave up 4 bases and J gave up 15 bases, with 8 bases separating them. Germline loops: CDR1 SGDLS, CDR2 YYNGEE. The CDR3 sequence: CASSPEGFF. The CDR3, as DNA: TGTGCCAGCAGCCCCGAGGGGTTCTTC.

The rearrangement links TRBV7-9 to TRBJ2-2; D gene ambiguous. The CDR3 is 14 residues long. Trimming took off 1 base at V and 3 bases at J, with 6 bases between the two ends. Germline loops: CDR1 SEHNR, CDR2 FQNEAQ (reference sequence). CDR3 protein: CASSLGADTGELFF. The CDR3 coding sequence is TGTGCCAGCAGCTTAGGGGCAGACACCGGGGAGCTGTTTTTT.

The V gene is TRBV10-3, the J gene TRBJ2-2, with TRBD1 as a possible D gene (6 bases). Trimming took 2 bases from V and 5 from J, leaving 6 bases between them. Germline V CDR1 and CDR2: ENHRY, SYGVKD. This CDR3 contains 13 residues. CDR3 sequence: CAISEQGTGELFF. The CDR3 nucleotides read TGTGCCATCAGTGAGCAGGGGACCGGGGAGCTGTTTTTT.

CDR3 in amino acids: CASSLAGVTYNEQFF. The CDR3 DNA reads as TGCGCCAGCAGCTTAGCGGGAGTAACCTACAATGAGCAGTTCTTC. The chain has TRBV5-1 and TRBJ2-1; 8 nucleotides align to TRBD2. The CDR3 extends over 15 amino acids. Trimming cost V 2 bases and J 2 bases; bases outside gene matches: 3. From germline, CDR1 is SGHRS and CDR2 YFSETQ.

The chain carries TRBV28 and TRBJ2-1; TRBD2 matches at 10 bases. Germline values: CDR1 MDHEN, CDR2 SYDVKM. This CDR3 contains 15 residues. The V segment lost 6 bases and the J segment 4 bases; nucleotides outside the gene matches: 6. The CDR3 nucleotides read TGTGCCAGCAGCCGGCGACTAGCGGGTTACAATGAGCAGTTCTTC. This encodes CASSRRLAGYNEQFF.

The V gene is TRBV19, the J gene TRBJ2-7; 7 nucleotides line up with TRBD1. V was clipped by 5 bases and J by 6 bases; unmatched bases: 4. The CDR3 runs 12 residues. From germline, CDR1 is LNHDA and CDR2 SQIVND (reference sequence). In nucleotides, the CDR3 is TGTGCCAGTAGTCCGACAGGGACCGAGCAGTACTTC. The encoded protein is CASSPTGTEQYF.

For the CDR3, the DNA is TGTGCCAGCGGGGGGGATTCCTACGAGCAGTACTTC. The encoded protein is CASGGDSYEQYF. This chain connects TRBV28 to TRBJ2-7; 7 bases line up with TRBD2. V lost 8 bases and J lost 1; bases outside the gene matches: 2. Per germline, CDR1 MDHEN and CDR2 SYDVKM. The CDR3 runs 12 residues.

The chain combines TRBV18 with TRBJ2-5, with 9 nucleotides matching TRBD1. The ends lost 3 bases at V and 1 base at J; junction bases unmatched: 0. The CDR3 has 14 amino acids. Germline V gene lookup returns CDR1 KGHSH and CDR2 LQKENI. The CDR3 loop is CASSPTGGQETQYF. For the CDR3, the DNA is TGTGCCAGCTCACCGACAGGGGGCCAAGAGACCCAGTACTTC.

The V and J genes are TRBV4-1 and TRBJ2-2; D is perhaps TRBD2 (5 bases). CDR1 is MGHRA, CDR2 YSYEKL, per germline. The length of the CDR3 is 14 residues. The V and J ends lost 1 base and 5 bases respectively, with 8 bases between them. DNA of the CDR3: TGCGCCAGCAGCCAAGTGGGAGAAACCGGGGAGCTGTTTTTT. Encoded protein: CASSQVGETGELFF.

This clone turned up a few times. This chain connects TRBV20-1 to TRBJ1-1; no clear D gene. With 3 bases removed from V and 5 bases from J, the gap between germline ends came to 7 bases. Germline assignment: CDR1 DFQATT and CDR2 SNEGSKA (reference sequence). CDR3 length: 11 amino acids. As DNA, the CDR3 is TGCAGTGCTAGCCCGGGAACTGAAGCTTTCTTT. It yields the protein CSASPGTEAFF.

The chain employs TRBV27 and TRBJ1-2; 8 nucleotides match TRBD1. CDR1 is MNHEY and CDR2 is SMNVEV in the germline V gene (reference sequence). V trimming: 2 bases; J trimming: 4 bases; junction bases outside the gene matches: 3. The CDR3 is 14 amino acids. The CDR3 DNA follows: TGTGCCAGCAGTTTAAAACAGGGGGGCTATGGCTACACCTTC. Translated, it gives CASSLKQGGYGYTF.

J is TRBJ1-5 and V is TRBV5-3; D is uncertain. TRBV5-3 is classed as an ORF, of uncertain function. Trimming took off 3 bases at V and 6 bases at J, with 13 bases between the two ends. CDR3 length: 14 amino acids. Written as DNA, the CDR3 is TGTGCCAGAAGCTCGGCGGAGGTAAGTCAGCCCCAGCATTTT. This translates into CARSSAEVSQPQHF.

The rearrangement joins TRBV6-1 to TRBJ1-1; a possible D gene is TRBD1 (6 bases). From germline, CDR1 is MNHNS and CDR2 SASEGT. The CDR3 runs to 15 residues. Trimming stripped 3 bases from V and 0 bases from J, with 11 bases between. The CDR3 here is CASSDGQRMNTEAFF. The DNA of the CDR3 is TGTGCCAGCAGTGATGGACAGAGAATGAACACTGAAGCTTTCTTT.

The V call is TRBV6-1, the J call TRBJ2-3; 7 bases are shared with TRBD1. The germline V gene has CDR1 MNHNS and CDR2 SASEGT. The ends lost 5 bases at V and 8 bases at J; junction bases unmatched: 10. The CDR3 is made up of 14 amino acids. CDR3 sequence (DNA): TGTGCCAGCAGTACCAACAGGGGCCGAGTTACGCAGTATTTT. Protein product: CASSTNRGRVTQYF.

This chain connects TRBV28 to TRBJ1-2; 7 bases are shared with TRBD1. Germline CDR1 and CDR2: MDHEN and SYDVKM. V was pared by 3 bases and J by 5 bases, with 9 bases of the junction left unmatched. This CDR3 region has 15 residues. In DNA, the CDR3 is TGTGCCAGCAGTTTGCCACCTAGACAGGGTTATGGCTACACCTTC. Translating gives CASSLPPRQGYGYTF.

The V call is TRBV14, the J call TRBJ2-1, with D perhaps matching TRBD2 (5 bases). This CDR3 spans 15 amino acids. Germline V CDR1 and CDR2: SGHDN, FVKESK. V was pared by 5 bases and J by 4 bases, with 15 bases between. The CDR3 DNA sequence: TGTGCCAGCAGCAACGGTGCCGGGAATTACAATGAGCAGTTCTTC. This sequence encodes CASSNGAGNYNEQFF.